Listed below are T cell receptor beta chains from one sample, sequenced in a study of regulatory and conventional T cells in RAG deficiency. Measured with immunoSEQ multiplex PCR; TCRdb has only the in-frame clones, and not every one. The sample has approximately 46,000 clones, around 89% seen once; the top ten hold 0.51%. The sample was also reused in another study, on regulatory T cells.

Input material: CD4+ effector T cells sorted from blood. The receptors were gathered from a human donor in good health. Both conserved end residues are trimmed from each CDR3. A D gene is named only where the DNA matches it firmly.

v_gene | d_gene | CDR3aa
TRBV6-5 | - | ASSHGAGWF
TRBV5-1 | - | ASKIQNLIQETQY
TRBV6-1 | TRBD1 | ASSDWTGGNTEAF
TRBV27 | - | ASRGWGVGDEQF
TRBV5-4 | - | ASSSMDRTTNEKLF
TRBV7-3 | - | ASSLLHTNTGELF
TRBV6-5 | - | ASNVEGASRETQY
TRBV12-5 | TRBD1 | ASGPPLGQVSYEQY
TRBV9 | - | ASSVPSSRYGYT
TRBV7-8 | - | ASSLVGDGYT
TRBV6-1 | - | ASSEAEGNYGYT
TRBV14 | - | ASSQDLKENTEAF
TRBV2 | - | ASRDMGRSPLH
TRBV6-5 | - | ASSRRTGYNEQF
TRBV9 | - | ASSVTGDSGNTIY
TRBV19 | TRBD1 | ASSVRTGGITGELF
TRBV29-1 | - | SVVPNSGNTIY
TRBV7-3 | - | ASSLSQGPGELF
TRBV14 | - | ASSQIGFGTDTQY
TRBV6-5 | TRBD1 | ASSLGQNLMNTEAF
TRBV5-1 | TRBD1 | ASTTGQTRGEQF
TRBV10-3 | - | AISDSRKGTDTQY
TRBV30 | - | AWSVPAGELF
TRBV5-1 | TRBD1 | ASSLIGQDHTGELF
TRBV28 | TRBD1 | ASSLTGGISPLH
TRBV2 | TRBD2 | ASSALAGGTGELF
TRBV5-1 | TRBD1 | ASSLNQGTATEEQY
TRBV2 | - | ASSGGGYYGYT
TRBV27 | - | ASSSTGTHYEQY
TRBV6-1 | - | ASSPGANVLT
TRBV15 | TRBD2 | ATSDGRGVNYEQY
TRBV6-5 | - | ASSLNSPVNTEAF
TRBV6-1 | - | ASSSLNEQF
TRBV29-1 | TRBD1 | SATDRGLNTEAF
TRBV6-5 | - | ASSARGFSRGGYT
TRBV28 | TRBD1 | ASRNHRGYLGNTIY
TRBV2 | - | ASSEGGNEQF
TRBV7-3 | TRBD1 | ASSHHDRDTEAF
TRBV7-6 | - | ASSPLLGDINQPQH
TRBV7-2 | TRBD2 | ASSLVLAGGISYEQY
TRBV19 | TRBD2 | ASSRGEGKATGELF
TRBV7-9 | - | ASSLSGRAYEQY
TRBV6-5 | - | ASSYQGISAEAF
TRBV11-2 | TRBD1 | ASSLGRRTGGREQY
TRBV11-3 | TRBD2 | ASSLKAGGVVNEQF
TRBV5-6 | TRBD2 | ASSSLAGGGTGELF
TRBV25-1 | - | ASSETGPNSSPLH
TRBV10-3 | TRBD1 | AIRKETGAGGYT
TRBV19 | - | ASSSGTGAGANVLT
TRBV2 | - | ANQVLSSENTEAF
TRBV11-3 | TRBD1 | ASSFGPTGAT
TRBV6-1 | - | ASSGITGGNQPQH
TRBV6-5 | - | ASSYSRNTGAIY
TRBV9 | TRBD1 | VSSRGQGLGNTEAF
TRBV5-4 | - | ASSLEGALTEAF